This TCR beta chain is drawn from a study of TIL therapy for anti-PD-1-resistant metastatic lung cancer. As to time point: pre-treatment sample, taken before nivolumab and TIL therapy. Sequencing used immunoSEQ v3. Here immunoSEQ multiplex PCR was the method, and the copy in TCRdb shows in-frame clones only, minus some. The sample shows about 36,000 clones, 73% of them seen only once. Only a few counts were recorded for this clone. CDR1 and CDR2 (germline): SGHRS, YFSETQ. Deletions cut 6 bases from V and 5 bases from J, with 20 bases between. The CDR3 is 16 amino acids. The clonotype originates from a person aged 25 to 85 with non-small cell lung cancer. The chain links TRBV5-1 to TRBJ2-2, with D perhaps TRBD1 or TRBD2 (5 bases each). Source: blood, taken at baseline. CDR3 sequence (DNA): TGCGCCAGCACCTTACCAGGGCGGGTTGGGACCGGGGAGCTGTTTTTT. Its translation is CASTLPGRVGTGELFF.